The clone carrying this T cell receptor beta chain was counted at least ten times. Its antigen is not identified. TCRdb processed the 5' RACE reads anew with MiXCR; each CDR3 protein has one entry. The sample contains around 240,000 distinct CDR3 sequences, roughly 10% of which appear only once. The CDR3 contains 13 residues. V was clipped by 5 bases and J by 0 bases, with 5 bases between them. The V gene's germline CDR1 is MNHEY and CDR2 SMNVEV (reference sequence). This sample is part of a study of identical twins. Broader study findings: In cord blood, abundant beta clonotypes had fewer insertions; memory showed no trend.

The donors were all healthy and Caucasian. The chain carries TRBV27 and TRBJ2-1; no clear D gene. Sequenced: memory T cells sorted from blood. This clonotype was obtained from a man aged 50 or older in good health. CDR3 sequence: CASSQFSYNEQFF. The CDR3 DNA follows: TGTGCCAGCAGTCAATTCTCCTACAATGAGCAGTTCTTC.